Listed here are 30 T cell receptor beta chains from one sample, sequenced in a study of blood T cell repertoires in COVID-19. TCRdb keeps only in-frame clones here, not all; method: immunoSEQ multiplex PCR. Of approximately 82,000 clones listed, about 86% were seen once; the top ten hold 15% to 20%. Sequences were obtained from peripheral blood. The receptors originated from a woman aged 55-69 years with acute or convalescent COVID-19.

The J gene is TRBJ1-1, the V gene TRBV7-9; no firm D call. Trimming cost V 4 bases and J 1 base, with 4 bases left between them. The germline V gene encodes CDR1 SEHNR and CDR2 FQNEAQ (reference sequence). There are 12 residues in the CDR3. This CDR3 is CASSYRNTEAFF. The DNA of the CDR3 is TGTGCCAGCAGCTATCGGAACACTGAAGCTTTCTTT.

This rearrangement joins TRBV11-2 to TRBJ2-1; 8 bases fit TRBD2. The CDR3 contains 14 residues. Germline CDR1 is SGHAT and CDR2 is FQNNGV. The V segment lost 6 bases and the J segment 6 bases; nucleotides outside the gene matches: 7. CDR3 sequence (DNA): TGTGCCAGCAGTCGGACTAGCCAGCCCAATGAGCAGTTCTTC. Protein sequence: CASSRTSQPNEQFF.

The chain recombines TRBV7-2 with TRBJ1-3; no definite D call. Germline-derived CDR1 and CDR2 are SGHTA and FQGNSA. Trimming cost V 2 bases and J 0 bases, with 8 bases left between them. The CDR3 loop spans 15 amino acids. CDR3 bases: TGTGCCAGCAGCTTACAGATATCCTCTGGAAACACCATATATTTT. Protein: CASSLQISSGNTIYF.

This chain connects TRBV5-1 to TRBJ2-1; 13 nucleotides align to TRBD2. The CDR3 has 16 amino acids. J was trimmed by 9 bases and V by 2 bases; bases with no gene match: 8. Germline CDR1 is SGHRS and CDR2 is YFSETQ. This chain's CDR3 is CASSLSGTSGVTEQFF. For the CDR3, the DNA is TGCGCCAGCAGCTTATCCGGGACTAGCGGGGTCACTGAGCAGTTCTTC.

This clone was counted only a few times. The chain uses TRBV9 and TRBJ1-5, with D possibly matching TRBD1 (6 bases). Germline-derived CDR1 and CDR2 are SGDLS and YYNGEE. Between the trimmed V and J ends, which lost 0 bases and 9 bases, there was a span of 16 bases. CDR3 length equals 15 residues. The DNA for the CDR3 is TGTGCCAGCAGCGTAGCGGACAGCCTCCTGGGGCCCCAGCATTTT. Translating it yields CASSVADSLLGPQHF.

This rearrangement joins TRBV6-4 to TRBJ2-3, with 9 positions matching TRBD2. The length of the CDR3 is 14 residues. Germline CDR1 MRHNA, CDR2 SNTAGT. Germline trimming cut 5 bases from V and 3 bases from J; bases unmatched to any gene: 3. CDR3 sequence: CASSTLAGTDTQYF. Here the CDR3 DNA reads TGTGCCAGCAGTACCCTAGCGGGGACAGATACGCAGTATTTT.

The V gene is TRBV14, the J gene TRBJ2-7; D might be TRBD2 (6 bases). The CDR3 consists of 14 residues. V was cut by 3 bases and J by 4 bases, with 13 bases left in between. Germline V CDR1 and CDR2: SGHDN, FVKESK. CDR3 loop: CASSHSAGRYEQYF. CDR3 nucleotide sequence: TGTGCCAGCAGCCATTCGGCAGGGAGGTACGAGCAGTACTTC.

V usage is TRBV19 and J usage is TRBJ1-4; D is possibly TRBD1 (6 bases). The CDR3 totals 17 residues. V was shortened by 2 bases and J by 7 bases, with 20 bases between the two germline ends. CDR1 and CDR2 from the germline V gene are LNHDA and SQIVND (reference sequence). The CDR3 loop is CASSIRGTTGYGEKLFF. The DNA of the CDR3 is TGTGCCAGTAGTATAAGGGGGACCACAGGGTACGGTGAAAAACTGTTTTTT.

The CDR3 nucleotides read TGCGCCAGCAGCTCCGGAGCCTCCGGCACTGAAGCTTTCTTT. This sequence encodes CASSSGASGTEAFF. This sequence joins TRBV5-1 and TRBJ1-1; D is unresolved. The CDR3 totals 14 residues. Trimming left V 3 bases short and J 4 bases short, with 13 bases between. Germline V gives CDR1 SGHRS, CDR2 YFSETQ.

The genes are TRBV4-3 and TRBJ2-2; no firm D call. The V gene lost 0 bases and the J gene lost 2 bases, with 10 bases spanning the gap. From germline, CDR1 is LGHNA and CDR2 YSLEER. The CDR3 totals 16 residues. For the CDR3, the DNA is TGCGCCAGCAGCCAAGATCTTCCCAGTAACACCGGGGAGCTGTTTTTT. Encoded protein: CASSQDLPSNTGELFF.

V gene TRBV5-4 combines with J gene TRBJ2-1; 8 nucleotides agree with TRBD2. This CDR3 region has 15 residues. Trimming took 4 bases from V and 9 from J; bases not matched to a gene: 12. Germline CDR1 SGHNT, CDR2 YYREEE (reference sequence). DNA of the CDR3: TGTGCCAGCAGCAATCCGGGACTAGATCGGAGTGAGCAGTTCTTC. It encodes CASSNPGLDRSEQFF.

J is TRBJ1-1 and V is TRBV7-9; tentatively, D is TRBD1 (5 bases). Germline loops: CDR1 SEHNR, CDR2 FQNEAQ (reference sequence). There are 13 residues in the CDR3. Trimming left V 5 bases short and J 6 bases short, with 13 bases between. The CDR3, as DNA: TGTGCCAGCAGCGAAGAGCGGGGCGCTGAAGCTTTCTTT. Protein: CASSEERGAEAFF.

CDR3 in DNA: TGCGCCAGCAGCTTGGCCCCTACAGGGCTGTACCAAGAGACCCAGTACTTC. This translates into CASSLAPTGLYQETQYF. This sequence joins TRBV5-1 and TRBJ2-5, with a tentative D call TRBD1 (6 bases). Trimming took 0 bases from V and 0 from J, leaving 15 bases between them. The germline V gene has CDR1 SGHRS and CDR2 YFSETQ. The CDR3 is made up of 17 amino acids.

The V call is TRBV30, the J call TRBJ2-7; the match to TRBD2 covers 7 bases. The V segment lost 1 base and the J segment 10 bases; nucleotides outside the gene matches: 10. The CDR3 consists of 13 residues. Per the germline V gene, CDR1 is GTSNPN and CDR2 is SVGIG (reference sequence). The CDR3 reads CAWSGLSGTSQYF. The CDR3 coding sequence is TGTGCCTGGAGTGGTTTGAGCGGGACCAGCCAGTACTTC.

V and J are TRBV5-1 and TRBJ2-3, with TRBD1 matching over 9 bases. This CDR3 has 15 residues. V gave up 6 bases and J gave up 3 bases; unmatched junction bases: 8. Looked up from germline, CDR1 is SGHRS and CDR2 is YFSETQ. DNA for the CDR3: TGCGCCAGCACCCATGGGGGGACAGGGACAGATACGCAGTATTTT. This sequence encodes CASTHGGTGTDTQYF.

The rearrangement uses TRBV27 and TRBJ1-5, with D hard to call. This CDR3 spans 13 amino acids. Germline CDR1 MNHEY, CDR2 SMNVEV (reference sequence). Trimming pared 8 bases from V and 3 bases from J, leaving 11 bases between. The CDR3 region is CASRPVLNQPQHF. The CDR3 region has the DNA TGTGCCAGCCGTCCAGTCCTCAATCAGCCCCAGCATTTT.

The rearrangement uses TRBV7-9 and TRBJ1-1, with D possibly TRBD1 on 5 matching bases. The CDR3 is 15 residues long. CDR1 is SEHNR and CDR2 is FQNEAQ in the germline V gene (reference sequence). V shed 2 bases and J shed 4 bases, with 14 bases lying between them. In DNA form, the CDR3 reads TGTGCCAGCAGCTTATTGACAGCTGGGCGCACTGAAGCTTTCTTT. This gives the protein CASSLLTAGRTEAFF.

This sequence joins TRBV5-1 and TRBJ2-7, with 14 bases aligning to TRBD2. The CDR3 has 16 residues. V lost 3 bases, J lost 2 bases, and 4 bases stayed unmatched. Germline V gene data show CDR1 as SGHRS and CDR2 as YFSETQ. The CDR3 is CASSWTSGGPAYEQYF. The CDR3 DNA sequence: TGCGCCAGCAGCTGGACTAGCGGGGGGCCTGCCTACGAGCAGTACTTC.

The V and J genes are TRBV19 and TRBJ2-7, with D unclear. The CDR3 contains 15 residues. CDR1 LNHDA and CDR2 SQIVND come from the germline V gene (reference sequence). The V gene lost 3 bases and the J gene lost 1 base, with 13 bases spanning the gap. For the CDR3, the DNA is TGTGCCAGTAGTATTGGTCGAGAGGATTCCTACGAGCAGTACTTC. Translating it yields CASSIGREDSYEQYF.

The gene calls are TRBV29-1 and TRBJ1-2; D unclear. The CDR3 runs to 14 residues. From germline, CDR1 is SQVTM and CDR2 ANQGSEA. The V and J ends lost 3 bases and 2 bases respectively, with 13 bases between them. As DNA, the CDR3 is TGCAGCGTTGATTTTGCAGTCCCAAACTATGGCTACACCTTC. It is translated as CSVDFAVPNYGYTF.

The V gene is TRBV21-1, the J gene TRBJ1-1. TRBV21-1 is marked as a pseudogene. The CDR3 runs to 14 residues. The CDR3 here is CASSMGGGSAEAFF. In nucleotides, the CDR3 is TGTGCCAGCTCGATGGGGGGCGGGAGCGCTGAAGCTTTCTTT.

This clone was seen once. This chain joins TRBV6-5 and TRBJ2-5; 7 nucleotides agree with TRBD2. This CDR3 contains 15 residues. Trimming cost V 6 bases and J 5 bases; bases outside gene matches: 12. The germline V gene encodes CDR1 MNHEY and CDR2 SVGAGI. The CDR3 DNA sequence: TGTGCCAGCAGCAGAAGCGGCCCGGGGGGTGAGACCCAGTACTTC. It specifies CASSRSGPGGETQYF.

The chain has TRBV3-1 (or the pseudogene TRBV3-2) and TRBJ2-2; tentatively, D is TRBD1 (5 bases). V shed 2 bases and J shed 5 bases, with 18 bases lying between them. The length of the CDR3 is 17 residues. The germline V gene encodes CDR1 LGHDT and CDR2 YNNKEL (reference sequence). The CDR3 here is CASSQKLGRGGTGELFF. CDR3 DNA: TGTGCCAGCAGCCAAAAATTAGGAAGGGGTGGGACCGGGGAGCTGTTTTTT.

This clone has more than one count but fewer than ten. V usage is TRBV7-2 and J usage is TRBJ1-2; tentative D call: TRBD1 (6 bases). The CDR3 is 18 amino acids. Germline V gene sequence: CDR1 SGHTA, CDR2 FQGNSA. The V and J ends lost 5 bases and 1 base respectively, with 23 bases between them. CDR3 loop: CASSLSGGGGHLNYGYTF. The CDR3 coding sequence is TGTGCCAGCAGCCTCTCCGGAGGTGGGGGCCACCTTAACTATGGCTACACCTTC.

The chain links TRBV6-1 to TRBJ1-1; D remains ambiguous. Germline CDR1 and CDR2: MNHNS and SASEGT. V shed 2 bases and J shed 7 bases, with 8 bases lying between them. The CDR3 covers 12 residues. In nucleotides, the CDR3 is TGTGCCAGCAGTGAAACGAGGCTTGAAGCTTTCTTT. Protein: CASSETRLEAFF.

The J gene is TRBJ2-1, the V gene TRBV12-3 or TRBV12-4, with D unclear. Trimming cost V 8 bases and J 10 bases, with 18 bases left between them. CDR3 size: 13 residues. The CDR3 region is CASFTPSNWEQFF. CDR3 coding DNA: TGTGCCAGCTTTACCCCCTCTAATTGGGAGCAGTTCTTC.

This clone has only a few counts. The chain is built from TRBV30 and TRBJ1-5; 7 bases agree with TRBD1. Germline CDR1 and CDR2: GTSNPN and SVGIG (reference sequence). There are 16 residues in the CDR3. Trimming cost V 1 base and J 4 bases; bases outside gene matches: 10. The CDR3 nucleotides read TGTGCCTGGAGTGCACTCCCCGGGACAGATAATCAGCCCCAGCATTTT. Protein sequence: CAWSALPGTDNQPQHF.

V and J are TRBV2 and TRBJ1-2, with 12 bases lining up with TRBD1. V lost 5 bases and J lost 4; bases outside the gene matches: 5. From germline, CDR1 is SNHLY and CDR2 FYNNEI. CDR3 size: 15 residues. DNA for the CDR3: TGTGCCAGCAGTAAGGGACAGGGGGCCCGCTATGGCTACACCTTC. It codes for CASSKGQGARYGYTF.

In DNA form, the CDR3 reads TGTGCCAGTAGTAGGACAGCTTACCGTTACGAGCAGTACTTC. Translated: CASSRTAYRYEQYF. The V call is TRBV19, the J call TRBJ2-7; the D gene is possibly TRBD1 (6 bases). The germline V and J ends were trimmed by 4 bases and 4 bases, with 14 bases remaining between them. The CDR3 totals 14 residues. The germline V gene has CDR1 LNHDA and CDR2 SQIVND (reference sequence).

This clone is a singleton in its sample. The chain links TRBV4-1 to TRBJ1-2, with a weak D call TRBD1 (6 bases). The CDR3 runs 16 residues. Looked up from germline, CDR1 is MGHRA and CDR2 is YSYEKL. V lost 4 bases to trimming and J lost 3 bases, with 18 bases between them. Written as DNA, the CDR3 is TGCGCCAGCAGCCTCTCCGGGACACGTCGTCACTATGGCTACACCTTC. Translated: CASSLSGTRRHYGYTF.